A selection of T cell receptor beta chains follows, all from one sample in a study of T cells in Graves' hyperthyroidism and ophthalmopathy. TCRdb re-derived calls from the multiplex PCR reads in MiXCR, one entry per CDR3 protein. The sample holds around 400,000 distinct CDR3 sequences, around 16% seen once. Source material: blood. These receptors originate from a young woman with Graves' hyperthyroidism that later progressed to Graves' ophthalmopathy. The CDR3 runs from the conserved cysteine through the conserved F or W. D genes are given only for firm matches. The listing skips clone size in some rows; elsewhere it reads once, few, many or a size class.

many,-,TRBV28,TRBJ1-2,TGTGCCAGCAGACCCGTTTCAGGGGATGGCTACACCTTC,CASRPVSGDGYTF
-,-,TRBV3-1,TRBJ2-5,TGTGCCAGCAGCGAGGGGGCGGGGGGAGGAGAGACCCAGTGCTTC,CASSEGAGGGETQCF
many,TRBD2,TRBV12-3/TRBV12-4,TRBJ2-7,TGTGCCAGCAGTTTTCGACGGGAGGCCCGGTACGAGCAGTACTTC,CASSFRREARYEQYF
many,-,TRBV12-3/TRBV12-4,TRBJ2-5,TGTGCCAGCTTAGAAAGAGAAGAGACCCAGTACTTC,CASLEREETQYF
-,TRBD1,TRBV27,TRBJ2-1,TGTGCCAGCAGTTTTTACAGGGGGCATGGCGAGCAGTTCTTC,CASSFYRGHGEQFF
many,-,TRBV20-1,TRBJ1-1,TGCAGTGCCGTGCACGACACTGAAGCTTTCTTT,CSAVHDTEAFF
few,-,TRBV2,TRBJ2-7,TGTGCCAGCAGTCAGGGTACGGGAGACGAGCAGTACTTC,CASSQGTGDEQYF
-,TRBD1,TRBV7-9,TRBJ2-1,TGTGCCAGCAGCGACTCGATCGGGCAAGGGGACAGCTCCTACAATGAGCAGTTCTTC,CASSDSIGQGDSSYNEQFF
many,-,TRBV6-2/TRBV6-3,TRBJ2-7,TGTGCCAGCAGTCCGACCACAGGGTTGATCGACGAGCAGTACTTC,CASSPTTGLIDEQYF
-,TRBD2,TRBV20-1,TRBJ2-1,TGCAGTGCTGGAGATACAGCGGGGGTAATTTCCCGCTCCTACAATGAGCAGTTCTTC,CSAGDTAGVISRSYNEQFF
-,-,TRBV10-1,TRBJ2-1,TGCGCCAGCAGTGAGTTTTTGGCGGGCTACAATGAGCAGTTCTTC,CASSEFLAGYNEQFF
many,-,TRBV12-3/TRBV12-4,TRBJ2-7,TGTGCCAGCAGTTTGGGGGAAGCGTACGAGCAGTACTTC,CASSLGEAYEQYF
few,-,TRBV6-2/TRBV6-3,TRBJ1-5,TGTGCCAGCAGTCGCCCCCAAGAGCCCCAGCATTTT,CASSRPQEPQHF
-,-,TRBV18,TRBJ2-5,TGTGCCAGCTCACCAGACAGGTACCAAGAGACCCAGTACTTC,CASSPDRYQETQYF
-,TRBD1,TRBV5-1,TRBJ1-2,TGCGCCAGCAGCCCGGGACAGATAAACTATGGCTACACCTTC,CASSPGQINYGYTF
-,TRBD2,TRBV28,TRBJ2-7,TGTGCCAGCAGTTTTTGGGCTAGCGGGAGCAACGAGCAGTACTTC,CASSFWASGSNEQYF
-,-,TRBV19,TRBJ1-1,TGTGCCAGTAGTGATCAGCCGCCATACACTGAAGCTTTCTTT,CASSDQPPYTEAFF
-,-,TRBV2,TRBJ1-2,TGTGCCAGCAGTGAGTACGATGGCTACACCTTC,CASSEYDGYTF
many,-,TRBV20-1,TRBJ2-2,TGCAGTGCTAGAGATAGAAAGCGGGCTAACACCGGGGAGCTGTTTTTT,CSARDRKRANTGELFF
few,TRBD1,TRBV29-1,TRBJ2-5,TGCAGCGTTGGCCCTCGGGGACAGGTCCGGGAGACCCAGTACTTC,CSVGPRGQVRETQYF
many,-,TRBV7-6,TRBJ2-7,TGTGCCAGCAGCTTAGCTGTCGCTAGCGACCATTCCTACGAGCAGTACTTC,CASSLAVASDHSYEQYF
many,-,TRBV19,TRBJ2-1,TGTGCCAGTAGTATAGCCCGGAACCCATACAATGAGCAGTTCTTC,CASSIARNPYNEQFF
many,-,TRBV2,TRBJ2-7,TGTGCCACCCTGAGCAGTCGGGGAGGCCCCTTAGAGCAGTACTTC,CATLSSRGGPLEQYF
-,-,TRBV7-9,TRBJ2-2,TGTGCCAGCAGCGACGATACGCTCACCGGGGAGCTGTTTTTT,CASSDDTLTGELFF
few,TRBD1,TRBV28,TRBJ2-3,TGTGCCAGCAGTTCGACTACGAGGGGACAGGCCTCAGATACGCAGTATTTT,CASSSTTRGQASDTQYF
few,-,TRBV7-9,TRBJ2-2,TGTGCCAGCAGCTTATGGGGGTCCCCCACCGGGGAGCTGTTTTTT,CASSLWGSPTGELFF
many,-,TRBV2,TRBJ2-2,TGTGCCAGCAGTGAAGGAATTGGAGGGTCCGGGGAGCTGTTTTTT,CASSEGIGGSGELFF
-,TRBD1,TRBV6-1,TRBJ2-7,TGTGGCAGCAGTGAAGAGGCAGGGGGCGAGCAGTACTTC,CGSSEEAGGEQYF
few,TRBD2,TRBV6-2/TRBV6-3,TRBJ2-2,TGTGCCAGCAGTTACGGCGCGGGAGGGACCGGGGAGCTGTTTTTT,CASSYGAGGTGELFF
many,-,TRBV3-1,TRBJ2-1,TGTGCCAGCAGCCAAGATTGGGCAGTCAATGAGCAGTTCTTC,CASSQDWAVNEQFF
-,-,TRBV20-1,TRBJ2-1,TGCAGTGCTAGCGAAACATTCAATGAGCAGTTCTTC,CSASETFNEQFF
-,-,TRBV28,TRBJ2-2,TGTGCCAGCAGTTTAAGTGGGGGGCCCGGGGAGCTGTTTTTT,CASSLSGGPGELFF
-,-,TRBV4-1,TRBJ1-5,TGCGCCAGCAGCCAAGGGCCCATTAATCAGCCCCAGCATTTT,CASSQGPINQPQHF
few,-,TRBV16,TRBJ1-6,TGTGCCAGCAGCCAATATAATCGGGGGGATTCACCCCTCCACTTT,CASSQYNRGDSPLHF
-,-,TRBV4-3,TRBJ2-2,TGCGCCAGCAGCCAAGGGTCCACAGGGAACACCGGGGAGCTGTTTTTT,CASSQGSTGNTGELFF
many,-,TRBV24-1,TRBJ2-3,TGTGCCACCAGTGATGGAGAAGGAAGGACAGATACGCAGTATTTT,CATSDGEGRTDTQYF
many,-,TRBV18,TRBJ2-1,TGTGCCAGCTCACCACCGCAGGGGGGTTACAATGAGCAGTTCTTC,CASSPPQGGYNEQFF
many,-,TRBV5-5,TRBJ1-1,TGTGCCAGCAGCTTTTACAGAAGGGTCACTGAAGCTTTCTTT,CASSFYRRVTEAFF
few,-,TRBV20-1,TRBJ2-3,TGCAGTGCTATGCGGGACGGTACGCAGTATTTT,CSAMRDGTQYF
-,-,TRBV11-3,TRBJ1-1,TGTGCCAGCAGCTTCGGCAGGGAAGGCACTGAAGCTTTCTTT,CASSFGREGTEAFF
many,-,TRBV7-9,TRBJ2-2,TGTGCCAGCAGCTGGTTCACGGGAACCGGGGAGCTGTTTTTT,CASSWFTGTGELFF
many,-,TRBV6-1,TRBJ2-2,TGTGCCAGCAGTCTACGGGGCGCCGGGGAGCTGTTTTTT,CASSLRGAGELFF
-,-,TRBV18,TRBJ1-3,TGTGCCAGCTCAGCCCCGAACAAGTCTGGAAACACCATATATTTT,CASSAPNKSGNTIYF
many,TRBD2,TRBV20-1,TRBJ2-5,TGCAGTGCTACTTGGCTAGCGGGGAAAGAGACCCAGTACTTC,CSATWLAGKETQYF
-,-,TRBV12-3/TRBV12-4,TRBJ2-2,TGTGCCAGCAGTTTAATAGCAGGGGTTCTGGCCGGGGAGCTGTTTTTT,CASSLIAGVLAGELFF
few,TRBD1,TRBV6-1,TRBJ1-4,TGTGCCAGCAGCTCCGGGACAGTTAATGAAAAACTGTTTTTT,CASSSGTVNEKLFF
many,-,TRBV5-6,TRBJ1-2,TGTGCCAGCAGCTTGGAGGTAGCCCATTCTAACTATGGCTACACCTTC,CASSLEVAHSNYGYTF
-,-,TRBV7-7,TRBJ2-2,TGTGCTAGCAGCCAAGAGATCAGGGGGGCCGGGGAGCTGTTTTTT,CASSQEIRGAGELFF
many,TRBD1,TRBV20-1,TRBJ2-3,TGCAGTGCCCCACCGGGACAGGGACGCCTCTTCCTCACAGATACGCAGTATTTT,CSAPPGQGRLFLTDTQYF
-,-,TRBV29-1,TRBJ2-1,TGCAGCACTCCGGGCACACGGGGCGAGCAGTTCTTC,CSTPGTRGEQFF
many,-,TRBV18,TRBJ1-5,TGTGCCAGCTCACCAGGGGCAGGAAGCAATCAGCCCCAGCATTTT,CASSPGAGSNQPQHF
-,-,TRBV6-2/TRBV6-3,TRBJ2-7,TGTGCCAGCACAACCTACGCCCAGGGAAAATACGAGCAGTACTTC,CASTTYAQGKYEQYF
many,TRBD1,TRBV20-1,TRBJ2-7,TGCAGTGCTAGAGGAAATTTGGGACAGTACTCCTACGAGCAGTACTTC,CSARGNLGQYSYEQYF
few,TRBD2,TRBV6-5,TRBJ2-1,TGTGCCAGCAGTTACCCGGGACTAGCGGGGTCCGAGCAGTTCTTC,CASSYPGLAGSEQFF
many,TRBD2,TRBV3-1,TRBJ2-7,TGTGCCAGCAGTCAGATAGCGGGTCACTACGAGCAGTACTTC,CASSQIAGHYEQYF
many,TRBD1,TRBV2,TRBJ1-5,TGTGCCAGCAGCCTTCAGGGGGCGAACAATCAGCCCCAGCATTTT,CASSLQGANNQPQHF
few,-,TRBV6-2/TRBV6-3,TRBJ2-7,TGTACCAGCAGTTCTCGGGCCTCTAGCTCCTACGAGCAGTACTTC,CTSSSRASSSYEQYF
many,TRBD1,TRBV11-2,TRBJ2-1,TGTGCCAGCAGCTTAGATTGGAAAGGGGGCCAGGATGAGCAGTTCTTC,CASSLDWKGGQDEQFF
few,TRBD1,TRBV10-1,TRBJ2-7,TGCGCCAAGGGACAGAACTCCTACGAGCAGTACTTC,CAKGQNSYEQYF
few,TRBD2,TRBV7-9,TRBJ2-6,TGTGCCAGCAGCTACCCAGGCGGTAGCGGGGGGTCTGGGGCCAACGTCCTGACTTTC,CASSYPGGSGGSGANVLTF